This TCR beta chain was recovered during a study of blood T cell repertoires in COVID-19 (dated by TCRdb to the early 2020s). Regarding the study in general: The collaborator samples originated in the United States, Italy and Spain and spanned the acute and convalescent phases of COVID-19. The prospective study material was composed of cDNA or gDNA derived from T cells, B-cell-depleted T cells, or PBMCs. Deeply sampled blood TCRbeta repertoires from subjects exposed to, actively infected with, or recovered from COVID-19 were included in the dataset. A freely available public database, intended as a resource for researchers studying the immune response to SARS-CoV-2, is where the repertoires were released. Samples were obtained from the ongoing ImmuneRACE study (first 160 participants) and from over a thousand subjects provided by 6 global collaborators. Nearly every sample came with metadata listing a de-identified subject ID, COVID-19 status, age in years and sex. HLA class I and class II types, where available, came from metadata supplied by the sample provider rather than from assay-based typing.

Results and caveats for the whole study, not just this receptor: The amount of clinical and demographic metadata varied by source and participant and was provided uncurated.

Trimming accounts for 4 bases at V and 2 bases at J, while the number of junction bases matched to no gene is 6. Spanning cysteine to phenylalanine, the CDR3 consists of 15 amino acids. Only the CDR3 DNA stays, 45 bases, in frame from base 1. The germline V gene (reference sequence) gives CDR1 as LNHDA and CDR2 as SQIVND. The immunoSEQ Assay, a bias-controlled multiplex PCR, was used to amplify TCRbeta CDR3 regions from genomic DNA. On the study's bioinformatics: Nucleated cell counts per sample were estimated from amplification of reference gene primers within the assay. Sequence reads were collapsed and filtered to measure the absolute abundance of every unique TCRbeta CDR3 rearrangement. For each sample, productive Simpson clonality was calculated by taking the square root of Simpson's diversity index across productive rearrangements. TCRdb took this table from immuneACCESS and kept in-frame rearrangements with V and J called. Such tables lack part of the clones; where checked against another copy, unresolved V genes explain under half of the gap, and the rest is unexplained. Clone size and the V and J calls come from that table; the DNA yielded D and trimming. This sample gives 200,000 to 250,000 clones in total; around 81% of them show up just once. Jointly, the top ten make up about 9.8% of the sample.

Enrolling through a virtual design, the prospective study's participants ranged in age from roughly 18 to 89 years and lived across 20 to 25 United States geographic areas. In the prospective study, participants were assigned to cohorts based on the clinical history participants reported in a screening survey and a study questionnaire. Each participant in the prospective study had whole blood, serum and a nasopharyngeal or oropharyngeal swab collected by mobile phlebotomists. Participants in the prospective study had the option to provide additional blood draws and questionnaires over an approximately 2-month period. Prospective study blood samples were shipped either frozen or at room temperature before DNA extraction. As to this clone: The antigen it binds to is not known. The sample holds no much larger clone one base away, and base qualities are not on file. This sample includes further DNA sequences coding for the same CDR3.

Sequences were obtained from PBMCs or T cells enriched from blood (not recorded which). The receptor was isolated from a woman aged 45-60 years with acute COVID-19. The receptor chain draws on TRBV19 and TRBJ1-2; TRBD1 agrees with 8 junctional bases. CDR3 protein: CASSTPGQENYGYTF. The DNA sequence follows: TGTGCCAGTAGTACTCCGGGACAGGAAAACTATGGCTACACCTTC.